Listed below are T cell receptor beta chains from one sample, sequenced in a study of CD8 T cells in Susac syndrome. TCRdb itself ran the immunoSEQ multiplex PCR reads through MiXCR, one entry per CDR3 protein. The table records some 180,000 distinct CDR3 sequences, about 95% of them present only once. Source material: CD4+ T cells from PBMCs. Receptor source: a human donor in good health. CDR3s include the opening cysteine and the closing phenylalanine or tryptophan. Each record gives: J gene, clone size, D gene, V gene, CDR3 protein, CDR3 DNA. The D gene is left open where the match is weak. Clone size is given for some rows only: seen once, a few or many times, or a class if the clone is expanded.

>TRBJ2-3|-|-|TRBV28
CASRTPTPGGTDTQYF
TGTGCCAGCAGGACCCCGACCCCCGGGGGCACAGATACGCAGTATTTT
>TRBJ1-5|once|TRBD1|TRBV30
CAWSFGTGVQPQHF
TGTGCCTGGAGTTTTGGGACAGGGGTCCAGCCCCAGCATTTT
>TRBJ2-1|-|TRBD2|TRBV30
CAWSTSGGHEQFF
TGTGCCTGGTCGACTAGCGGGGGTCATGAGCAGTTCTTC
>TRBJ1-1|-|-|TRBV3-1
CASTYRAGEAFF
TGTGCCAGCACCTATCGGGCGGGTGAAGCTTTCTTT
>TRBJ1-5|-|-|TRBV30
CAWSYGLPSNQPQHF
TGTGCCTGGAGTTATGGGCTCCCGAGCAATCAGCCCCAGCATTTT
>TRBJ1-2|-|-|TRBV20-1
CSGGQPNYGYTF
TGCAGTGGAGGACAGCCTAACTATGGCTACACCTTC
>TRBJ2-5|-|TRBD2|TRBV24-1
CATSDWLAGEEKTQYF
TGTGCCACCAGTGATTGGTTGGCGGGAGAGGAAAAGACCCAGTACTTC
>TRBJ1-1|-|TRBD1|TRBV29-1
CSVDRDRRTEAFF
TGCAGCGTTGACCGGGACAGGCGCACTGAAGCTTTCTTT
>TRBJ1-5|-|-|TRBV29-1
CSVGAGGNQPQHF
TGCAGCGTTGGTGCCGGGGGTAATCAGCCCCAGCATTTT
>TRBJ1-1|-|-|TRBV29-1
CSVEGENTEAFF
TGCAGCGTTGAAGGGGAGAACACTGAAGCTTTCTTT
>TRBJ2-2|-|-|TRBV3-1
CASSPRGDGGELFF
TGTGCCAGCAGCCCCAGAGGGGACGGCGGGGAGCTGTTTTTT
>TRBJ2-7|-|TRBD1|TRBV29-1
CSVNRDRGEQYF
TGCAGCGTCAACAGGGACAGGGGGGAGCAGTACTTC
>TRBJ2-5|once|-|TRBV7-6
CASSDKDYPGETQYF
TGTGCCAGCAGCGACAAGGACTACCCGGGGGAGACCCAGTACTTC
>TRBJ2-1|-|-|TRBV29-1
CSVRLGVTSNEQFF
TGCAGCGTTAGACTAGGGGTTACGAGCAATGAGCAGTTCTTC
>TRBJ2-7|-|TRBD1|TRBV30
CAWSRDSTGYEQYF
TGTGCCTGGAGTCGGGACAGCACGGGGTACGAGCAGTACTTC
>TRBJ2-1|-|TRBD1|TRBV29-1
CSVSGGGEQFF
TGCAGCGTGTCAGGGGGCGGTGAGCAGTTCTTC
>TRBJ1-1|-|-|TRBV29-1
CSVGTRGFNTEAFF
TGCAGCGTTGGCACCAGGGGTTTCAACACTGAAGCTTTCTTT
>TRBJ2-2|-|-|TRBV25-1
CASRRNSNTGELFF
TGTGCCAGCAGGCGGAACAGCAACACCGGGGAGCTGTTTTTT
>TRBJ2-1|once|-|TRBV3-1
CASSQEGALYNEQFF
TGTGCCAGCAGCCAAGAAGGGGCCCTTTACAATGAGCAGTTCTTC
>TRBJ2-6|-|-|TRBV7-9
CASSFFGISGANVLTF
TGTGCCAGCAGCTTTTTTGGTATCTCTGGGGCCAACGTCCTGACTTTC
>TRBJ2-3|-|-|TRBV7-9
CASSPGNTQYF
TGTGCCAGCAGCCCGGGGAATACGCAGTATTTT
>TRBJ2-1|-|-|TRBV15
CATSRAGTNNEQFF
TGTGCCACCAGCAGAGCAGGGACAAACAATGAGCAGTTCTTC
>TRBJ2-5|-|-|TRBV9
CASSASWAGETQYF
TGTGCCAGCAGCGCCTCATGGGCTGGGGAGACCCAGTACTTC
>TRBJ1-2|-|-|TRBV28
CASSPLPGGYTF
TGTGCCAGCAGCCCACTCCCCGGGGGCTACACCTTC
>TRBJ2-5|-|TRBD2|TRBV20-1
CSASIRLAGFQETQYF
TGCAGTGCTAGTATACGGCTAGCGGGGTTCCAAGAGACCCAGTACTTC